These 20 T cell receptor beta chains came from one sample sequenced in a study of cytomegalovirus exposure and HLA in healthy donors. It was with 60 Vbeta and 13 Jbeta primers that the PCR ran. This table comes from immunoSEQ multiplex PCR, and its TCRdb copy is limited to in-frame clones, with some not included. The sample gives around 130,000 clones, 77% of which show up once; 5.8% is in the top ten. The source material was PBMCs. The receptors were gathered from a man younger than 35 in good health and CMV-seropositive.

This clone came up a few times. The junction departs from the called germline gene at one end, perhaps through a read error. In nucleotides, the CDR3 is TGTGCCAGCAGCTCAACTGCGGGAATCTGGGCCAACGGCCTGACTTTC. It translates to CASSSTAGIWANGLTF. This chain connects TRBV7-9 to TRBJ2-6; tentatively, D is TRBD2 (6 bases). The CDR3 extends over 16 amino acids. Germline CDR1 is SEHNR and CDR2 is FQNEAQ (reference sequence).

DNA of the CDR3: TGTGCCAGCAGCTTGGCGGGAGGTGAGCAGTTCTTC. Amino acids: CASSLAGGEQFF. The gene calls are TRBV5-8 and TRBJ2-1, with 7 positions matching TRBD2. This CDR3 comprises 12 residues. The V gene end was trimmed by 0 bases and the J gene end by 9 bases; junction bases not matched to a gene: 0. Germline V gene lookup returns CDR1 SGHTS and CDR2 YDEGEE.

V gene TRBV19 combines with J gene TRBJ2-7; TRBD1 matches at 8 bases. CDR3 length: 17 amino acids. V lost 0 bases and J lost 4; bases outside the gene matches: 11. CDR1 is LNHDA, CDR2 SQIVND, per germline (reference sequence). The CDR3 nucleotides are TGTGCCAGTAGTATAGAACACGGACAGGGTGGTCGGTACGAGCAGTACTTC. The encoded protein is CASSIEHGQGGRYEQYF.

The CDR3 DNA is TGTGCCAGCAGACTCGGGACAGGGGGCCTTCAGCCCCAGCATTTT. Translated, it gives CASRLGTGGLQPQHF. J is TRBJ1-5 and V is TRBV2; 12 nucleotides align to TRBD1. Trimming at V came to 6 bases and at J to 6 bases, leaving 6 bases not matched to a gene. The CDR3 contains 15 residues. The germline gives CDR1 SNHLY, CDR2 FYNNEI. The whole variable domain, filled in from reference TRBV2 and TRBJ1-5, reads EPEVTQTPSHQVTQMGQEVILRCVPISNHLYFYWYRQILGQKVEFLVSFYNNEISEKSEIFDDQFSVERPDGSNFTLKIRSTKLEDSAMYFCASRLGTGGLQPQHFGDGTRLSIL.

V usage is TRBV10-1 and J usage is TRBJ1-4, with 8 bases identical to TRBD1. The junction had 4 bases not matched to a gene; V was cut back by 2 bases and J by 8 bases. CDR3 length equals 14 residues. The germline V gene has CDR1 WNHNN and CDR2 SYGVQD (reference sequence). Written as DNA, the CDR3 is TGCGCCAGCAGTGAGGACAGGGGAAGCGAAAAACTGTTTTTT. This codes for CASSEDRGSEKLFF.

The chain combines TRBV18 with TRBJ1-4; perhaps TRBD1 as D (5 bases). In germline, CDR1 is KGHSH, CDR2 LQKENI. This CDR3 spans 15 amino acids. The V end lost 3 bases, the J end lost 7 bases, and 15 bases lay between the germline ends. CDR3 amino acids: CASSPAPGSTEKLFF. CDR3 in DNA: TGTGCCAGCTCACCCGCGCCAGGGTCGACTGAAAAACTGTTTTTT.

The CDR3 region has the DNA TGTGCCAGCAGCTTAGCGCCCAGGGGTACAACTAATGAAAAACTGTTTTTT. This gives the protein CASSLAPRGTTNEKLFF. The rearrangement uses TRBV7-9 and TRBJ1-4; D might be TRBD1 (6 bases). The CDR3 has 17 amino acids. The germline V gene encodes CDR1 SEHNR and CDR2 FQNEAQ (reference sequence). The germline V and J ends were trimmed by 0 bases and 0 bases, with 11 bases remaining between them.

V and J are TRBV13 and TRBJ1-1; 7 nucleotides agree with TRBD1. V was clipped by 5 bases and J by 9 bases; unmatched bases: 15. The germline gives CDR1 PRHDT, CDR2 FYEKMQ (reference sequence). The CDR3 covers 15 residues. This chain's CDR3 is CASSVAGTATTKAFF. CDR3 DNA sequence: TGTGCCAGCAGCGTGGCCGGGACAGCGACAACAAAAGCTTTCTTT.

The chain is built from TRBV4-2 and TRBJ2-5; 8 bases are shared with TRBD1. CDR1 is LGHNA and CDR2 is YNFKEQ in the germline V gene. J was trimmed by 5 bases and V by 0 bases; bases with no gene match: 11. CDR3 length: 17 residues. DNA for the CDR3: TGTGCCAGCAGCCAAGAGCGGGGACAGGCCTACGTCGAGACCCAGTACTTC. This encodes CASSQERGQAYVETQYF.

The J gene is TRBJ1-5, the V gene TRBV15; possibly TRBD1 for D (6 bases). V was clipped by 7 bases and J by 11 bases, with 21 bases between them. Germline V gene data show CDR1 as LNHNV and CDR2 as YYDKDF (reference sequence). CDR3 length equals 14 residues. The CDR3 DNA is TGTGCCACCACCCGGGACAACCTGTTTTTGACCCAGCATTTT. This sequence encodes CATTRDNLFLTQHF.

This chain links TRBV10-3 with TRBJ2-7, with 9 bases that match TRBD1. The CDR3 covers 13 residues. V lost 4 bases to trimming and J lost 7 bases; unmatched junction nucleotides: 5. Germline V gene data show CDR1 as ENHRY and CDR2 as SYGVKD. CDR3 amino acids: CAISGDRAREQYF. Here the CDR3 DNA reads TGTGCCATCAGTGGGGACAGGGCGAGGGAGCAGTACTTC.

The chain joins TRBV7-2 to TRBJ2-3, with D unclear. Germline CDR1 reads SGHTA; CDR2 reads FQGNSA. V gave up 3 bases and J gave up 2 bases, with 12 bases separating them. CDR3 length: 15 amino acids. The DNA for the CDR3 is TGTGCCAGCAGCTTCCAGGCCAGCTCCACAGATACGCAGTATTTT. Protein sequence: CASSFQASSTDTQYF.

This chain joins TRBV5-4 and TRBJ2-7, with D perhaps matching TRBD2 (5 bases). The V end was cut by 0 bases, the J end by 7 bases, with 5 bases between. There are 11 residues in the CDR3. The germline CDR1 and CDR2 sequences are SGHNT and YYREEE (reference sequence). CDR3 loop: CASSLAGEQYF. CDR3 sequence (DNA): TGTGCCAGCAGCTTGGCGGGGGAGCAGTACTTC.

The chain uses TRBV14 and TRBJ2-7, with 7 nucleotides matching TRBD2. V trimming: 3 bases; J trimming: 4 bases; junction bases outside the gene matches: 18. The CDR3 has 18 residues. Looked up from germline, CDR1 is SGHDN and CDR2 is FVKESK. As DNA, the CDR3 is TGTGCCAGCAGCCAGGCCCTCCCCGGCGGGAGACGTGTTTACGAGCAGTACTTC. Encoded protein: CASSQALPGGRRVYEQYF.

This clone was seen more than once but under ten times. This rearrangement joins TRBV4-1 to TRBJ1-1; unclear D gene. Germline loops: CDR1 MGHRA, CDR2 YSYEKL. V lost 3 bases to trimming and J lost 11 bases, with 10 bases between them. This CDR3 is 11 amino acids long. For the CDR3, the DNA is TGCGCCAGCAGCCAGGGTTTCAGGGCTTTCTTT. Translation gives CASSQGFRAFF.

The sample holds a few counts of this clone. The CDR3 coding sequence is TGTGCCAGCAGCCAAGCGGGAGCGGGAGGGGGGGGAGATACGCAGTATTTT. Protein product: CASSQAGAGGGGDTQYF. This chain links TRBV4-2 with TRBJ2-3; 10 bases are shared with TRBD2. CDR1 and CDR2 from the germline V gene are LGHNA and YNFKEQ. V was pared by 1 base and J by 5 bases, with 9 bases of the junction left unmatched. CDR3 length: 17 amino acids.

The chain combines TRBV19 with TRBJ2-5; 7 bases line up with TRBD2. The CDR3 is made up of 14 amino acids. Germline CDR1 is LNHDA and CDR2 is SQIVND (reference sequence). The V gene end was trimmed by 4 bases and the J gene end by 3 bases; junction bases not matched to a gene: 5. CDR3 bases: TGTGCCAGTAGTAGCGGGAGAGGCGAAGAGACCCAGTACTTC. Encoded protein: CASSSGRGEETQYF.

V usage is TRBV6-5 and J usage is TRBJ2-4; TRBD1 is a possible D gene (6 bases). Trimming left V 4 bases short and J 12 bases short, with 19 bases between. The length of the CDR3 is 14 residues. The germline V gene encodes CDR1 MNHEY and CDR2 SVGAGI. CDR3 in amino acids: CASSSGSRKDSQYF. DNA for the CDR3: TGTGCCAGCAGTTCGGGCTCGAGGAAGGACAGTCAGTACTTC.

The CDR3 loop is CASSPDAGGRGNEQFF. The CDR3 DNA reads TGTGCCAGCTCACCAGACGCAGGGGGCCGGGGAAATGAGCAGTTCTTC. This chain links TRBV18 with TRBJ2-1; 8 nucleotides align to TRBD1. Germline assignment: CDR1 KGHSH and CDR2 LQKENI. The CDR3 is 16 amino acids. V trimming: 2 bases; J trimming: 7 bases; junction bases outside the gene matches: 10.

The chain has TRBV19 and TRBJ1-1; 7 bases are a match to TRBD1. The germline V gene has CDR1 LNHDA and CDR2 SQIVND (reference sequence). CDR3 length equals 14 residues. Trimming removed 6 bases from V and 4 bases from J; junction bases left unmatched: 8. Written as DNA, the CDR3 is TGTGCCAGTAGGCCCGAGGGGGCCTTCACTGAAGCTTTCTTT. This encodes CASRPEGAFTEAFF.